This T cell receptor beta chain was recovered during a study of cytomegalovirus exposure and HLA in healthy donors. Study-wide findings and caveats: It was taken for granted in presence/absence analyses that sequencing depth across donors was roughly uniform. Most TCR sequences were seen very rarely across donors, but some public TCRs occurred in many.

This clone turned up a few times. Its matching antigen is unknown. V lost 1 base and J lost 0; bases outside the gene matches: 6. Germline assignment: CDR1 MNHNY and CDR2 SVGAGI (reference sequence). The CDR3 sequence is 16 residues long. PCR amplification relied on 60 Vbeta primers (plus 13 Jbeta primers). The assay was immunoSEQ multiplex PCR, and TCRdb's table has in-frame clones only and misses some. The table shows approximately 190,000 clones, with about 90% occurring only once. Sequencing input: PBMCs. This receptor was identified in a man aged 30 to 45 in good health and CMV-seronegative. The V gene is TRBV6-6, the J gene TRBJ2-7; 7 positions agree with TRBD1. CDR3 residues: CASSYYGTESSYEQYF. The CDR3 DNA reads TGTGCCAGCAGTTACTACGGGACAGAAAGCTCCTACGAGCAGTACTTC.